This T cell receptor beta chain was found in a study of Graves' ophthalmopathy and Graves' hyperthyroidism. The sequenced template was RNA, covering the TCR beta CDR3 region. RT-PCR in the first round used HTBI primers; a second-round multiplex PCR followed. TCRdb ran MiXCR on the multiplex PCR reads and lists one entry per CDR3 protein. The table includes about 1.2 million distinct CDR3 sequences, 35% to 40% detected once. The V and J ends lost 6 bases and 5 bases, in that order; junction bases with no gene match: 9. From germline, CDR1 is SNHLY and CDR2 FYNNEI. The length of the CDR3 is 14 residues.

Sample: peripheral blood or thyroid tissue (not recorded which). This rearrangement joins TRBV2 to TRBJ2-7, with 8 bases fitting TRBD1. This clonotype was sampled from an adult man with Graves' hyperthyroidism. The CDR3 loop is CASRRQGTRNEQYF. The CDR3 DNA follows: TGTGCCAGCAGACGACAGGGGACAAGGAACGAGCAGTACTTC. Complete variable domain (other parts from reference TRBV2 and TRBJ2-7): EPEVTQTPSHQVTQMGQEVILRCVPISNHLYFYWYRQILGQKVEFLVSFYNNEISEKSEIFDDQFSVERPDGSNFTLKIRSTKLEDSAMYFCASRRQGTRNEQYFGPGTRLTVT.